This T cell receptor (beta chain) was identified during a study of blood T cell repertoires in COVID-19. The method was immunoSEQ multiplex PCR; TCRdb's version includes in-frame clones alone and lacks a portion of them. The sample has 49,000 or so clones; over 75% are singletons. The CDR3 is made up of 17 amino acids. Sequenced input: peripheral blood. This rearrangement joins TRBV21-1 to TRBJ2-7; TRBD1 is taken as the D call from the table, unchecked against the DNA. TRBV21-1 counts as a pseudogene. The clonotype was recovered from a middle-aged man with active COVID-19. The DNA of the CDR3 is TGTGCCAGCAGCAAAGTTTCAAGGGACAGGGCACGCTACGAGCAGTACTTC. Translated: CASSKVSRDRARYEQYF.